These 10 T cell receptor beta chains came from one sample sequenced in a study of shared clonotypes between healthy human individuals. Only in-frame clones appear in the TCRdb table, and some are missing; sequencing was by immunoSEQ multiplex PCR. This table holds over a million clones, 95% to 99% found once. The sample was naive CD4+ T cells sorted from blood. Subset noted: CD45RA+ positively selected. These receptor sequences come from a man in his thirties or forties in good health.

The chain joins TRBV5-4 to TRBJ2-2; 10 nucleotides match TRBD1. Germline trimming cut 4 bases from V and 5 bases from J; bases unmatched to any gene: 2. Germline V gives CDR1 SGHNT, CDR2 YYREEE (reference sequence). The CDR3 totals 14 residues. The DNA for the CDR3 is TGTGCCAGCAGCAGGGGACAGGGGACCGGGGAGCTGTTTTTT. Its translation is CASSRGQGTGELFF.

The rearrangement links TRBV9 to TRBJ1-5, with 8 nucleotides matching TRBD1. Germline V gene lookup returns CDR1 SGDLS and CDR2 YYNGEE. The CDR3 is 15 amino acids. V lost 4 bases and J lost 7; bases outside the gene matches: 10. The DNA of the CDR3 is TGTGCCAGCAGCTACACAGGGGGATCAGGGCAGCCCCAGCATTTT. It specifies CASSYTGGSGQPQHF.

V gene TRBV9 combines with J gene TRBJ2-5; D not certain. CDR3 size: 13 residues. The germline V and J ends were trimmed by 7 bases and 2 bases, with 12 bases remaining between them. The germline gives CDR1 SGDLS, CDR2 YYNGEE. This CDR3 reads CASSRTAQETQYF. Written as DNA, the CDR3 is TGTGCCAGCTCCCGGACCGCGCAAGAGACCCAGTACTTC.

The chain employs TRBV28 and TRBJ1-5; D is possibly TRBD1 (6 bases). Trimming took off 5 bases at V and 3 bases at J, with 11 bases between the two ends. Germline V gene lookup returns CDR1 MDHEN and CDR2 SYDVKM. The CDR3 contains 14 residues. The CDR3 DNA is TGTGCCAGCAGTGACACAGGGTTCAATCAGCCCCAGCATTTT. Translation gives CASSDTGFNQPQHF.

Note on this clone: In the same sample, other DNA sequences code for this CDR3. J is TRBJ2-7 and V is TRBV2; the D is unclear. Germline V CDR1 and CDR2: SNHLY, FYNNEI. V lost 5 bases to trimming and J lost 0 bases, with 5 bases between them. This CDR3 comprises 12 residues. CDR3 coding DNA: TGTGCCAGCAGTAGAAGCTCCTACGAGCAGTACTTC. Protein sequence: CASSRSSYEQYF.

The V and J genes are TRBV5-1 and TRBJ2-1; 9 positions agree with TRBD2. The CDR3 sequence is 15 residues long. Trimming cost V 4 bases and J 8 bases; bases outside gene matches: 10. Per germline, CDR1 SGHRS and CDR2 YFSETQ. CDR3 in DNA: TGCGCCAGCAGCCGGACCCTAGCGGGAATGGATGAGCAGTTCTTC. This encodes CASSRTLAGMDEQFF. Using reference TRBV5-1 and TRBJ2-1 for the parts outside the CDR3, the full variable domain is KAGVTQTPRYLIKTRGQQVTLSCSPISGHRSVSWYQQTPGQGLQFLFEYFSETQRNKGNFPGRFSGRQFSNSRSEMNVSTLELGDSALYLCASSRTLAGMDEQFFGPGTRLTVL.

CDR3 amino acids: CASSFDWLAGSTGELFF. The DNA for the CDR3 is TGTGCCAGCAGTTTTGATTGGCTAGCGGGAAGCACCGGGGAGCTGTTTTTT. The genes are TRBV27 and TRBJ2-2; 9 nucleotides align to TRBD2. CDR1 MNHEY and CDR2 SMNVEV come from the germline V gene (reference sequence). CDR3 length: 17 amino acids. Trimming removed 3 bases from V and 4 bases from J; junction bases left unmatched: 9.

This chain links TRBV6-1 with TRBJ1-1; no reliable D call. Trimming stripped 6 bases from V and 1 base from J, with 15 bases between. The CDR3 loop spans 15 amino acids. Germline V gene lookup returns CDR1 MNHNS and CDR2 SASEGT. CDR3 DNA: TGTGCCAGCAGAGCCGGACGGTGGAGGAACACTGAAGCTTTCTTT. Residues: CASRAGRWRNTEAFF.

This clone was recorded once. The CDR3 sequence: CASKTLGTSGSFNEQFF. CDR3 DNA sequence: TGTGCCAGCAAAACATTGGGTACTAGCGGGAGTTTTAATGAGCAGTTCTTC. This chain links TRBV5-6 with TRBJ2-1; 11 bases map to TRBD2. The CDR3 is made up of 17 amino acids. J gave up 7 bases and V 6 bases, and 15 bases lay outside the gene matches. The germline V gene encodes CDR1 SGHDT and CDR2 YYEEEE.

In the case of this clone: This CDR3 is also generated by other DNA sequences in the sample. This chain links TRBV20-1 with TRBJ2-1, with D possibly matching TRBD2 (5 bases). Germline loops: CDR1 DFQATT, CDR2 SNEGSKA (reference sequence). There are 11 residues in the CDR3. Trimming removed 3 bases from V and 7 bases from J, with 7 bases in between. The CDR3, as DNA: TGCAGTGCTAGCCGGGGAAATGAGCAGTTCTTC. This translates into CSASRGNEQFF.